A single sample is the source of the 8 T cell receptor beta chains below, sequenced in a study of identical twins. TCRdb reprocessed the 5' RACE reads with MiXCR, giving one entry per CDR3 protein. There are approximately 700,000 distinct CDR3 sequences in the sample; around 6% occur only once, and around 1.7% lies in the top ten. The sequencing input was naive T cells sorted from blood. The receptors were gathered from a man younger than 35 in good health.

This clonotype was seen only a few times. This sequence joins TRBV3-1 and TRBJ2-2, with 10 nucleotides matching TRBD1. The length of the CDR3 is 15 residues. Germline V gene sequence: CDR1 LGHDT, CDR2 YNNKEL (reference sequence). Trimming took 2 bases from V and 6 from J; bases not matched to a gene: 3. The CDR3 nucleotides read TGTGCCAGCAGCCAACCCGGGACAGGGGCCGGGGAGCTGTTTTTT. This sequence encodes CASSQPGTGAGELFF.

J is TRBJ2-3 and V is TRBV7-8, with 10 bases lining up with TRBD2. The CDR3 has 16 amino acids. Unmatched junction bases numbered 8, after V lost 4 bases and J lost 4 bases. The germline CDR1 and CDR2 sequences are SGHVS and FQNEAQ. The CDR3 coding sequence is TGTGCCAGCAGCTCATATACTAGCGGGAACGCAGATACGCAGTATTTT. The encoded protein is CASSSYTSGNADTQYF.

The chain uses TRBV5-6 and TRBJ2-3; the D gene is possibly TRBD2 (5 bases). CDR1 is SGHDT and CDR2 is YYEEEE in the germline V gene. This CDR3 has 14 residues. V was cut by 4 bases and J by 3 bases, with 12 bases left in between. This CDR3 is CASSTPTGTDTQYF. CDR3 sequence (DNA): TGTGCCAGCAGCACCCCGACGGGGACAGATACGCAGTATTTT.

This clonotype has just a few counts. The rearrangement joins TRBV12-3 or TRBV12-4 to TRBJ2-4; TRBD1 agrees at 7 bases. The CDR3 totals 13 residues. Trimming at V came to 2 bases and at J to 15 bases, leaving 10 bases not matched to a gene. CDR3 in amino acids: CASSLPRQGFRYF. The CDR3 DNA reads as TGTGCCAGCAGTTTACCAAGACAGGGTTTTCGGTACTTC.

Many counts were recorded for this clonotype. This chain connects TRBV20-1 to TRBJ1-4; D is uncertain. This CDR3 has 14 amino acids. Germline values: CDR1 DFQATT, CDR2 SNEGSKA (reference sequence). Trimming shortened V by 3 bases and J by 8 bases, and 16 bases separated the two germline ends. CDR3 sequence (DNA): TGCAGTGCTAGGGAGGATCCCGGGCGGGAAAAACTGTTTTTT. Translating gives CSAREDPGREKLFF.

This clonotype appeared a few times. Written as DNA, the CDR3 is TGTGCCAGCAGCCCCGGGACTAGATCAGATACGCAGTATTTT. Protein product: CASSPGTRSDTQYF. The V and J genes are TRBV11-2 and TRBJ2-3; 8 nucleotides align to TRBD2. This CDR3 has 14 amino acids. In germline, CDR1 is SGHAT, CDR2 FQNNGV. V shed 5 bases, J shed 4 bases, and the junction held 5 bases outside the gene matches. The full variable domain, rest sourced from reference TRBV11-2 and TRBJ2-3, is EAGVAQSPRYKIIEKRQSVAFWCNPISGHATLYWYQQILGQGPKLLIQFQNNGVVDDSQLPKDRFSAERLKGVDSTLKIQPAKLEDSAVYLCASSPGTRSDTQYFGPGTRLTVL.

This clonotype was seen more than once but under ten times. This sequence joins TRBV7-9 and TRBJ2-1; 9 nucleotides align to TRBD2. Trimming took 4 bases from V and 7 from J; bases not matched to a gene: 11. Germline CDR1 and CDR2: SEHNR and FQNEAQ (reference sequence). This CDR3 comprises 16 residues. As DNA, the CDR3 is TGTGCCAGCAGCTACATTCTAGCGGGAAAGTCGAATGAGCAGTTCTTC. This encodes CASSYILAGKSNEQFF.

This clonotype has ten or more counts. The chain carries TRBV12-3 or TRBV12-4 and TRBJ1-2; D possibly corresponds to TRBD1 (5 bases). V was cut by 7 bases and J by 8 bases, with 23 bases left in between. The CDR3 consists of 15 residues. The CDR3 sequence is CASNISGRRFAGYTF. In DNA, the CDR3 is TGTGCCAGCAACATATCGGGACGCCGATTTGCGGGCTACACCTTC.